The T cell receptor beta chain described here comes from a study of CD8 T cells in ankylosing spondylitis (TCRdb year 2017). Study-level background: T cell receptor beta repertoires were profiled in healthy donors and ankylosing spondylitis patients so that disease-linked TCR variants could be found. In total, the full study cohort was made up of 108 healthy donors and approximately 24 ankylosing spondylitis patients. Samples of peripheral blood were taken, and for ankylosing spondylitis patients, synovial fluid was collected as well.

Sequenced on an Illumina MiSeq. TCR beta libraries were prepared by quantitative 5'-RACE with molecular barcodes. In the source study's methods: To identify disease-linked TCR variants, a new computational method was used, one built on a probabilistic model of VDJ rearrangement. Through fastp at Q25 and MiXCR, TCRdb rebuilt clones from the public reads, retaining in-frame beta chains. Each CDR3 protein appears once, grouped with its most common genes and DNA. In this record, the V and J calls reflect TCRdb's handling and not the investigators' own analysis. In all, the sample holds 15,000 to 20,000 distinct CDR3 sequences, and under 8.5% of those were seen once. Clones ranked in the top ten supply approximately 38% of the sample. There are 16 amino acids in the CDR3, from cysteine to phenylalanine inclusive. Just the 48-base CDR3 DNA is kept, in frame starting at base 1. The V end loses 6 bases and the J end loses 3 bases, and a stretch of 19 bases separates them. Sequences MNHNY (CDR1) and SVGAGI (CDR2) are obtained from the germline V gene (reference sequence).

In its sample, this clonotype was seen a few times. This receptor's antigen is unknown. The input lacks base qualities; no much larger clone sits a single base away. The investigation overall reported the following: The disease-linked clones were reported to be significantly enriched in matched synovial fluid samples from ankylosing spondylitis patients. A CD8+ phenotype was shown by the disease-linked clones, which were found at relatively low frequencies in peripheral blood. Some TCR beta motif variants had previously been reported in synovial fluid and blood of reactive arthritis patients, which suggested common disease-initiation mechanisms. A TCR beta motif of several highly homologous amino acid variants appeared characteristic of blood from ankylosing spondylitis patients.

The sequencing input was blood. This clonotype was obtained from a male donor with ankylosing spondylitis or in good health (not recorded which). The rearranged segments are TRBV6-6 and TRBJ2-3, with TRBD2 tentatively as D gene (6 bases match). The DNA reads as follows: TGTGCCAGCAGCAGGAGTAGCGGAATTCAAACAGATACGCAGTATTTT. Its protein reads: CASSRSSGIQTDTQYF.